This T cell receptor beta chain came from a study of somatic mutations in cytotoxic T cells in rheumatoid arthritis. Overall study: Among the T-cell populations stained with V beta antibodies, some were separated by flow sorting at nearly 100% purity, including V beta1+ cells whose TCRB was sequenced. General study results and limits: The top CD8+ clone topped 20% of CD8+ cells in about an eighth of the roughly 60 patients.

Profiled with immunoSEQ multiplex PCR; TCRdb holds only in-frame clones, not every one. The table lists more than 10,000 clones, approximately 89% of them singletons, with around 1% in the top ten. The CDR3 is 13 amino acids. Germline V CDR1 and CDR2: MGHDK, SYGVNS. The V gene lost 2 bases and the J gene lost 8 bases, with 12 bases spanning the gap. With respect to this clone: The antigen remains unidentified.

The sequence was obtained from a woman between 18 and 29 years old with rheumatoid arthritis. The sample taken for sequencing was CD4+ T cells sorted from blood. This chain links TRBV25-1 with TRBJ1-1; a possible D gene is TRBD1 (6 bases). Here the CDR3 reads CASSEHRDKEAFF. In DNA, the CDR3 is TGTGCCAGCAGTGAACACCGGGACAAGGAAGCTTTCTTT.